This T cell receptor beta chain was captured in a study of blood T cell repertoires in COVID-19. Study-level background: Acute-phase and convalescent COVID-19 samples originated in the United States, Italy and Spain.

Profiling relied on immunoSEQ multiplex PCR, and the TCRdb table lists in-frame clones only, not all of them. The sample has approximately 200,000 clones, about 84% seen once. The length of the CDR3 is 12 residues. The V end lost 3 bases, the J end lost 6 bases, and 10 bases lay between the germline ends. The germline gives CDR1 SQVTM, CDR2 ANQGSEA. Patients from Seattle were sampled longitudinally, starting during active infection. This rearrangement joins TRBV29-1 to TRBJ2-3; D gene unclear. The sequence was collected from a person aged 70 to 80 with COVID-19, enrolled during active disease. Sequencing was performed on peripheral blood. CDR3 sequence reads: CSVDSGDDTQYF. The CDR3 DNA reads TGCAGCGTTGACTCAGGCGATGATACGCAGTATTTT.